One and the same sample provided the 23 T cell receptor beta chains below, sequenced in a study of T cell clonality in common variable immunodeficiency. Study observations and caveats: In common variable immunodeficiency, TCR beta chains reportedly carried fewer deletions and N-nucleotide insertions.

Their antigens remain unidentified. Generated by immunoSEQ multiplex PCR, the TCRdb table keeps only in-frame clones and is missing some. The sample is made up of about 26,000 clones, none counted only once. Sequencing was performed on peripheral blood mononuclear cells. These receptors all come from a human donor with common variable immunodeficiency.

A word on this clone: The read terminates 3 residues before the CDR3 end, so the remaining end is supplied by the germline J gene. The chain couples TRBV2 to TRBJ1-3, with TRBD1 as a possible D gene (6 bases). The CDR3 is 14 residues long. CDR1 is SNHLY, CDR2 FYNNEI, per germline. The V end was cut by 2 bases, the J end by 8 bases, with 13 bases between. CDR3 DNA, as far as it was read: TGTGCCAGCAGTGAATTGAGGGGGAGGCACACC. Translating it yields CASSELRGRHT. The entire CDR3 protein is CASSELRGRHTIYF.

The table lists this clone with many counts. The read ends 3 residues early relative to the CDR3; the germline J gene fills the gap. The chain joins TRBV7-2 to TRBJ1-5, with TRBD1 identical over 7 bases. Unmatched junction bases numbered 2, after V lost 5 bases and J lost 1 base. The CDR3 runs to 14 residues. The germline V gene encodes CDR1 SGHTA and CDR2 FQGNSA. The sequenced CDR3 bases are TGTGCCAGCAGCAGGGACAGCAGCAATCAGCCC. This translates into CASSRDSSNQP. The complete CDR3 protein is CASSRDSSNQPQHF.

This clone was counted ten times or more. The sequence runs out 3 residues before the end of the CDR3; the remainder is reconstructed from the germline J gene. This chain joins TRBV7-8 and TRBJ2-2; 15 nucleotides line up with TRBD2. The CDR3 runs 16 residues. Germline values: CDR1 SGHVS, CDR2 FQNEAQ. Trimming cost V 5 bases and J 7 bases; bases outside gene matches: 5. The sequenced CDR3 bases are TGTGCCAGCAGCCCCGGACTAGCGGGGGGGCTCGGGGAG. Translated, it gives CASSPGLAGGLGE. The entire CDR3 sequence reads CASSPGLAGGLGELFF.

This clone was found a few times. The read is 3 residues too short to cover the CDR3 end, so that end is filled in from the germline J gene. V and J are TRBV20-1 and TRBJ2-3; 8 bases agree with TRBD2. Trimming cost V 0 bases and J 4 bases; bases outside gene matches: 0. The CDR3 sequence is 13 residues long. CDR1 and CDR2 from the germline V gene are DFQATT and SNEGSKA (reference sequence). The CDR3 DNA, read in part, is TGCAGTGCTAGAGATAGCGGGGCAGATACG. It yields the protein CSARDSGADT. The full CDR3 reads CSARDSGADTQYF.

This clone occurred a few times. The read terminates 3 residues ahead of where the CDR3 ends, so the germline J gene completes it. This chain uses TRBV7-6 with TRBJ2-1, with a tentative D call TRBD1 (6 bases). Germline V gives CDR1 SGHVS, CDR2 FNYEAQ. With 3 bases removed from V and 7 bases from J, the gap between germline ends came to 16 bases. The CDR3 spans 15 residues. The sequenced CDR3 bases are TGTGCCAGCAGCTTCCCGAGGGCCCAGGGGAATGAG. Translated: CASSFPRAQGNE. The whole CDR3 sequence is CASSFPRAQGNEQFF.

Ten or more counts support this clone. The CDR3 end falls 3 residues outside the read, so it is completed with the germline J gene. V is TRBV19 and J is TRBJ2-7, with a weak D call TRBD1 (5 bases). Looked up from germline, CDR1 is LNHDA and CDR2 is SQIVND (reference sequence). This CDR3 region has 14 residues. Trimming took 3 bases from V and 2 from J, leaving 11 bases between them. The CDR3 sequence is CASSMARGPYEQYF. The part of the CDR3 DNA that was read is TGTGCCAGTAGTATGGCAAGGGGCCCCTACGAG.

As for this clone: The CDR3 end falls 3 residues outside the read, so it is completed with the germline J gene. J is TRBJ1-1 and V is TRBV2; D gene uncertain. Germline loops: CDR1 SNHLY, CDR2 FYNNEI. The length of the CDR3 is 13 residues. Trimming cost V 8 bases and J 5 bases, with 15 bases left between them. CDR3 sequence: CASAAGASTEAFF. Incomplete CDR3 DNA: TGTGCCAGCGCAGCAGGTGCCTCTACTGAA.

This clone was picked up many times. The CDR3 end falls 3 residues outside the read, so it is completed with the germline J gene. The V call is TRBV5-1, the J call TRBJ1-4, with a tentative D call TRBD1 (5 bases). The CDR3 extends over 13 amino acids. Trimming stripped 3 bases from V and 8 bases from J, with 11 bases between. CDR1 is SGHRS and CDR2 is YFSETQ in the germline V gene. The CDR3 bases that were read are TGCGCCAGCAGCTCCGAGGGGTGGGAAAAA. Protein product: CASSSEGWEK. The full CDR3 is CASSSEGWEKLFF.

This clone was detected many times. The read terminates 3 residues ahead of where the CDR3 ends, so the germline J gene completes it. The rearrangement joins TRBV29-1 to TRBJ1-3; D is unresolved. Per the germline V gene, CDR1 is SQVTM and CDR2 is ANQGSEA. The length of the CDR3 is 13 residues. Trimming stripped 3 bases from V and 8 bases from J, with 14 bases between. CDR3 amino acids: CSVESSPPDTIYF. Partial CDR3 DNA: TGCAGCGTTGAGAGTAGTCCTCCCGACACC.

This clone is termed medium-sized. The read ends 3 residues early relative to the CDR3; the germline J gene fills the gap. The genes are TRBV29-1 and TRBJ1-1, with TRBD1 matching 7 bases. In germline, CDR1 is SQVTM, CDR2 ANQGSEA. V shed 3 bases and J 5 bases; nucleotides not matched to a gene: 6. CDR3 length: 13 amino acids. The CDR3 protein is CSVDRQGGTEAFF. The sequenced part of the CDR3 DNA is TGCAGCGTTGATCGACAGGGTGGTACTGAA.

As for this clone: The missing CDR3 end, 3 residues past where the read stops, is filled in from the germline J gene. This chain links TRBV7-6 with TRBJ2-3, with 10 bases that match TRBD2. The CDR3 loop spans 15 amino acids. V was pared by 1 base and J by 5 bases, with 3 bases of the junction left unmatched. Germline loops: CDR1 SGHVS, CDR2 FNYEAQ. The sequenced CDR3 bases are TGTGCCAGCAGCTTAGTAAGCGGGGGGGAAGATACG. Its translation: CASSLVSGGEDT. The full CDR3 is CASSLVSGGEDTQYF.

In regard to this clone: The read halts 3 residues ahead of the CDR3 end, with the missing end drawn from the germline J gene. The chain employs TRBV5-1 and TRBJ1-4; D uncertain. Germline V gene sequence: CDR1 SGHRS, CDR2 YFSETQ. V dropped 1 base and J dropped 3 bases, with 7 bases sitting between them. This CDR3 region has 14 residues. The part of the CDR3 DNA that was read is TGCGCCAGCAGCTTGAACAGACCTAATGAAAAA. Its protein product is CASSLNRPNEK. The entire CDR3 sequence reads CASSLNRPNEKLFF.

This clone was seen a handful of times. The sequence runs out 3 residues before the end of the CDR3; the remainder is reconstructed from the germline J gene. The V and J genes are TRBV6-1 and TRBJ1-2; D may be TRBD1 (6 bases). V shed 0 bases and J shed 6 bases, with 11 bases lying between them. CDR1 and CDR2 (germline): MNHNS, SASEGT. This CDR3 is built from 14 residues. The CDR3 loop reads CASSEAGDKHGYTF. The CDR3 bases that were read are TGTGCCAGCAGTGAAGCTGGGGACAAACATGGC.

This clone was counted at least ten times. The read ends 3 residues shy of where the CDR3 ends; the end is completed using the germline J gene. This chain joins TRBV20-1 and TRBJ2-7; 7 positions agree with TRBD2. CDR3 size: 15 residues. Germline CDR1 DFQATT, CDR2 SNEGSKA (reference sequence). Germline trimming cut 6 bases from V and 2 bases from J; bases unmatched to any gene: 13. The sequenced part of the CDR3 DNA is TGCAGTGCCCCGAAAGACGGGGGGACCGCCTACGAG. Translating it yields CSAPKDGGTAYE. The entire CDR3 is CSAPKDGGTAYEQYF.

Ten or more counts support this clone. The read is 3 residues too short to cover the CDR3 end, so that end is filled in from the germline J gene. The gene calls are TRBV18 and TRBJ1-2; 7 bases are shared with TRBD1. V dropped 0 bases and J dropped 5; count of bases not matched to a gene: 12. The CDR3 consists of 17 residues. Germline CDR1 KGHSH, CDR2 LQKENI. CDR3 in amino acids: CASSPPHRGQPLYGYTF. Incomplete CDR3 DNA: TGTGCCAGCTCACCACCGCACAGGGGCCAGCCGCTTTATGGC.

This clone was recorded many times. The read ends 3 residues before the CDR3 terminus; that terminus is restored from the germline J gene. The chain has TRBV7-8 and TRBJ2-7; TRBD2 is a possible D gene (6 bases). The CDR3 contains 15 residues. V lost 1 base, J lost 0 bases, and 10 bases lay in between. The V gene's germline CDR1 is SGHVS and CDR2 FQNEAQ. Partial CDR3 DNA: TGTGCCAGCAGCTTAGGCGGGGACGCCTCCTACGAG. This sequence encodes CASSLGGDASYE. The entire CDR3 protein is CASSLGGDASYEQYF.

This clone was seen repeatedly, ten times or more. The CDR3 is cut off 3 residues early in the read; its end comes from the germline J gene. The chain is built from TRBV11-3 and TRBJ2-3; 12 bases fit TRBD1. Germline CDR1 and CDR2: SGHNT and YENEEA. This CDR3 region has 14 residues. Trimming cost V 4 bases and J 7 bases; bases outside gene matches: 3. The part of the CDR3 DNA that was read is TGTGCCAGCAGCTCAGGGACAGGGGGCAATACG. This gives the protein CASSSGTGGNT. In full, the CDR3 reads CASSSGTGGNTQYF.

This clone was found many times. The sequenced fragment ends 3 residues before the CDR3 boundary, so the rest is inferred from the germline J gene. J is TRBJ1-1 and V is TRBV6-2 or TRBV6-3, with 12 positions matching TRBD1. Germline CDR1 is MNHEY and CDR2 is SVGEGT. The CDR3 extends over 17 amino acids. After removal of 3 bases from V and 7 bases from J, the junction contained 12 bases not matched to a gene. CDR3 region: CASSYLGQGAAGYEAFF. The part of the CDR3 DNA that was read is TGTGCCAGCAGTTATCTGGGACAGGGGGCCGCAGGATATGAA.

This clone was seen at least ten times. The CDR3 goes on 3 residues after the read ends, and that part is filled in from the germline J gene. The J gene is TRBJ2-5, the V gene TRBV20-1; D not certain. Trimming shortened V by 1 base and J by 4 bases, and 7 bases separated the two germline ends. The germline V gene has CDR1 DFQATT and CDR2 SNEGSKA (reference sequence). This CDR3 has 12 residues. CDR3 DNA (partial): TGCAGTGCTAGAGGTAGAGTAGAGACC. This codes for CSARGRVET. Given in full, the CDR3 is CSARGRVETQYF.

As concerns this clone: The read terminates 3 residues ahead of where the CDR3 ends, so the germline J gene completes it. V usage is TRBV20-1 and J usage is TRBJ2-7; D remains ambiguous. The CDR3 length is 13 residues. Trimming pared 0 bases from V and 3 bases from J, leaving 9 bases between. Germline CDR1 reads DFQATT; CDR2 reads SNEGSKA (reference sequence). This CDR3 is CSARDSRDYEQYF. Incomplete CDR3 DNA: TGCAGTGCTAGAGATAGCCGCGACTACGAG.

The sample holds many counts of this clone. The read halts 3 residues ahead of the CDR3 end, with the missing end drawn from the germline J gene. This chain connects TRBV7-7 to TRBJ2-1, with D perhaps TRBD1 (6 bases). In germline, CDR1 is SSHAT, CDR2 FNYEAQ (reference sequence). The CDR3 is 16 residues long. Trimming shortened V by 5 bases and J by 0 bases, and 14 bases separated the two germline ends. CDR3 region: CASSDTGLSSYNEQFF. The covered CDR3 bases are TGTGCCAGCAGCGATACAGGGTTAAGCTCCTACAATGAG.

This clone was seen ten or more times. Read data end 3 residues before the CDR3 end; the end is taken from the germline J gene. V and J are TRBV19 and TRBJ1-2, with 7 positions matching TRBD1. V gave up 6 bases and J gave up 4 bases; unmatched junction bases: 2. Germline lookup yields CDR1 LNHDA and CDR2 SQIVND (reference sequence). The CDR3 loop spans 12 amino acids. The DNA read from the CDR3 is TGTGCCAGTAGGGGACAGAGCTATGGC. Amino acids: CASRGQSYG. The full-length CDR3 reads as CASRGQSYGYTF.

The table lists this clone with a few counts. The read finishes 3 residues shy of the CDR3 end, and the germline J gene is used to complete it. The chain joins TRBV7-9 to TRBJ2-1; TRBD1 matches at 10 bases. Germline loops: CDR1 SEHNR, CDR2 FQNEAQ (reference sequence). The CDR3 consists of 13 residues. With V trimmed by 8 bases and J by 5 bases, 3 bases remained unmatched. CDR3 DNA, as far as it was read: TGTGCCAGCGGGACAGGGGTTAACAATGAG. Its protein is CASGTGVNNE. The entire CDR3 sequence reads CASGTGVNNEQFF.